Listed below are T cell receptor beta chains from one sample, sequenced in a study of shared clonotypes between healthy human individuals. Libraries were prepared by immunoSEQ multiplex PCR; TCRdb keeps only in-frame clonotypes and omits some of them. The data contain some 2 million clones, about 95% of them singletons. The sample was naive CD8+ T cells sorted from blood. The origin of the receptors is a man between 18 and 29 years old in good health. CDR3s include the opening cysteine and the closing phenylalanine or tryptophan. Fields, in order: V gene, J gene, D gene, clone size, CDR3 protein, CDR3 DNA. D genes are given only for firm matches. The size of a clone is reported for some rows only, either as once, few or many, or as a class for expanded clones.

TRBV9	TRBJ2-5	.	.	CASSVSEVTPYPQETQYF	TGTGCCAGCAGCGTGTCCGAAGTAACGCCATACCCCCAAGAGACCCAGTACTTC
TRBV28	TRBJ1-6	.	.	CASSLLSEQGLGPLHF	TGTGCCAGCAGTTTATTATCCGAGCAGGGCTTGGGACCCCTCCACTTT
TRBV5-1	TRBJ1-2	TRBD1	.	CASSLGQGDYGYTF	TGCGCCAGCAGCTTGGGACAGGGGGACTATGGCTACACCTTC
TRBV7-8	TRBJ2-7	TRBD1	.	CASSLEQTGTGVLVSYEQYF	TGTGCCAGCAGCTTAGAGCAGACCGGGACAGGGGTCTTAGTGTCCTACGAGCAGTACTTC
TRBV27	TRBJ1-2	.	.	CASSFRSQHGGYGYTF	TGTGCCAGCAGTTTTAGGTCCCAGCACGGCGGCTATGGCTACACCTTC
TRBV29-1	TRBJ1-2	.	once	CSAHPANVEPYGYTF	TGCAGCGCCCATCCCGCCAACGTCGAACCTTATGGCTACACCTTC
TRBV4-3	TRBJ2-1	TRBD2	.	CASSQGLAVPSSYNEQFF	TGCGCCAGCAGCCAAGGACTAGCGGTCCCGAGCTCCTACAATGAGCAGTTCTTC
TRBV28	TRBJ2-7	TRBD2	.	CASTPPLASGTPYEQYF	TGTGCCAGCACCCCACCCCTTGCTAGCGGGACCCCCTACGAGCAGTACTTC
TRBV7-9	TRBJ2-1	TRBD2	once	CASRLPPGLATNEQFF	TGTGCCAGCAGGTTACCGCCGGGACTAGCGACTAATGAGCAGTTCTTC
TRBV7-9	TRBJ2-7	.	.	CASSFSGAYEQYF	TGTGCCAGCAGCTTTAGCGGCGCCTACGAGCAGTACTTC
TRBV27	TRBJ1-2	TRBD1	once	CASSLQGAYISYGYTF	TGTGCCAGCAGTTTACAGGGGGCGTATATCTCCTATGGCTACACCTTC
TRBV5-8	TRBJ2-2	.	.	CASSSRVGNTGELFF	TGTGCCAGCAGCTCCCGTGTGGGTAACACCGGGGAGCTGTTTTTT
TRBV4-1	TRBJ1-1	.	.	CASSQTGEAFF	TGCGCCAGCAGCCAAACCGGTGAAGCTTTCTTT